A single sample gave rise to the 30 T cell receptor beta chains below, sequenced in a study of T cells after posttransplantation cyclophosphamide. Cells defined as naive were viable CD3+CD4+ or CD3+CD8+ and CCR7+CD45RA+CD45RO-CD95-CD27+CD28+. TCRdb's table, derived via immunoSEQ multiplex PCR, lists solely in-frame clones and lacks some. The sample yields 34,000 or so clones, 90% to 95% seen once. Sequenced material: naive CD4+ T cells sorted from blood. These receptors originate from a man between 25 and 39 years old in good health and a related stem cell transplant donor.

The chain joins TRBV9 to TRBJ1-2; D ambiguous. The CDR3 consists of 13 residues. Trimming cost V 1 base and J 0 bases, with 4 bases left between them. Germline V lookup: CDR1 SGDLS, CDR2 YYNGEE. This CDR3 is CASSVQTNYGYTF. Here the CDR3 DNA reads TGTGCCAGCAGCGTACAGACTAACTATGGCTACACCTTC.

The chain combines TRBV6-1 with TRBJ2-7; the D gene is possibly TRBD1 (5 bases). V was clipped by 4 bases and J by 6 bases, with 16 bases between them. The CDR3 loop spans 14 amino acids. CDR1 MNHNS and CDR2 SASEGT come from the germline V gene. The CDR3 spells CASSVRQFESEQYF. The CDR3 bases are TGTGCCAGCAGTGTCCGACAGTTCGAGAGCGAGCAGTACTTC.

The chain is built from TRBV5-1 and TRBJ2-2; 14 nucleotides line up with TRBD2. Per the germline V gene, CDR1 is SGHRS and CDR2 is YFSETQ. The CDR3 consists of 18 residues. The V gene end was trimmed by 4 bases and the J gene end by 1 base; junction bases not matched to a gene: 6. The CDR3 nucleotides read TGCGCCAGCAGCCCTCGGACTAGCGGGGGGCTGAACACCGGGGAGCTGTTTTTT. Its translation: CASSPRTSGGLNTGELFF.

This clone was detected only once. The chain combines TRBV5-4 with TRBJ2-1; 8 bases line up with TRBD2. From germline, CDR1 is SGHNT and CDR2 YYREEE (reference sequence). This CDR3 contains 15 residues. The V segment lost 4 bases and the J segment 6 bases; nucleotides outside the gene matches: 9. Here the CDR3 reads CASSPTGGPRNEQFF. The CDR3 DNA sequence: TGTGCCAGCAGCCCAACGGGGGGGCCACGCAATGAGCAGTTCTTC.

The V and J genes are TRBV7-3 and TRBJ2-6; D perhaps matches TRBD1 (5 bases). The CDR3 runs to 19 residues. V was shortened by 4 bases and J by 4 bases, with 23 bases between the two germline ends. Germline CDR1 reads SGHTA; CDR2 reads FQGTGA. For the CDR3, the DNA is TGTGCCAGCAGCTCCACCCCGACAGACCCTTCCCTCGGGGCCAACGTCCTGACTTTC. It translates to CASSSTPTDPSLGANVLTF.

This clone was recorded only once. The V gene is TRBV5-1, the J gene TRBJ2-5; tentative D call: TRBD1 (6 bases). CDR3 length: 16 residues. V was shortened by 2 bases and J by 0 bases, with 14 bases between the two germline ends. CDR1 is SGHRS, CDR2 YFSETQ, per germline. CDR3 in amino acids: CASSLRGDTYQETQYF. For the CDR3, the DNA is TGCGCCAGCAGCTTAAGAGGGGACACCTACCAAGAGACCCAGTACTTC. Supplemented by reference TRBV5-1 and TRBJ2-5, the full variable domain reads KAGVTQTPRYLIKTRGQQVTLSCSPISGHRSVSWYQQTPGQGLQFLFEYFSETQRNKGNFPGRFSGRQFSNSRSEMNVSTLELGDSALYLCASSLRGDTYQETQYFGPGTRLLVL.

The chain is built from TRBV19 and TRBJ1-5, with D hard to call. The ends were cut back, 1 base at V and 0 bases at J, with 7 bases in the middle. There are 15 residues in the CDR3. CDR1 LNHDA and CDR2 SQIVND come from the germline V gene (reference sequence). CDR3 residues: CASSIGRYSNQPQHF. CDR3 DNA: TGTGCCAGTAGTATAGGCAGGTATAGCAATCAGCCCCAGCATTTT.

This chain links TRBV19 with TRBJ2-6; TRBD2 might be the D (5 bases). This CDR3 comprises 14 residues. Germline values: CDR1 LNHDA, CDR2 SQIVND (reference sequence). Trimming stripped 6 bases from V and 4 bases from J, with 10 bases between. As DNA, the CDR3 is TGTGCCAGTAGCGGGGAAGAGGGGGCCAACGTCCTGACTTTC. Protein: CASSGEEGANVLTF.

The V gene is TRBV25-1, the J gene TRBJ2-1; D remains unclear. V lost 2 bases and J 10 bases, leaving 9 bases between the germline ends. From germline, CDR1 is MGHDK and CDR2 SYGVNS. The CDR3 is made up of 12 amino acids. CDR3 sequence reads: CASSEPGGEQFF. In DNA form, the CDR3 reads TGTGCCAGCAGTGAACCGGGTGGGGAGCAGTTCTTC.

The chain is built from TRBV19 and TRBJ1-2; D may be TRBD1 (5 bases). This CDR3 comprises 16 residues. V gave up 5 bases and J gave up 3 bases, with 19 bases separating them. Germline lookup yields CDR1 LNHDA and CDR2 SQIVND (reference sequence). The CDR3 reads CASSRRLGAGDYGYTF. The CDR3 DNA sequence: TGTGCCAGTAGTCGGAGATTAGGGGCTGGGGACTATGGCTACACCTTC.

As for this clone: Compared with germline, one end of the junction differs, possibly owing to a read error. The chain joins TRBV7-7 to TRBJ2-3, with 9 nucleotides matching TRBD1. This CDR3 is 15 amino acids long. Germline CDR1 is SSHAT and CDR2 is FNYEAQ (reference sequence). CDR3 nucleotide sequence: TGTGCTAGCAGCTCCGGGACAGGGCTCACAGATACGCAGTATTTT. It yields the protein CASSSGTGLTDTQYF.

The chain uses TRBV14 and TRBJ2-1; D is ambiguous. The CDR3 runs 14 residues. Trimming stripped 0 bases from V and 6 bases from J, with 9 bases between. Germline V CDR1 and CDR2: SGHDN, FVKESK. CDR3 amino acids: CASSQDGVGNEQFF. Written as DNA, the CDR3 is TGTGCCAGCAGCCAAGACGGTGTTGGCAATGAGCAGTTCTTC. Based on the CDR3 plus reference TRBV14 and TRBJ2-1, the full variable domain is EAGVTQFPSHSVIEKGQTVTLRCDPISGHDNLYWYRRVMGKEIKFLLHFVKESKQDESGMPNNRFLAERTGGTYSTLKVQPAELEDSGVYFCASSQDGVGNEQFFGPGTRLTVL.

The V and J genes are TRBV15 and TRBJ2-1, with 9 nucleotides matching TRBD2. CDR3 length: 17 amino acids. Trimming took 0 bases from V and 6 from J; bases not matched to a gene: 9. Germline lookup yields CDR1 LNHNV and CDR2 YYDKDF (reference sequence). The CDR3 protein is CATSRDSGRGGLNEQFF. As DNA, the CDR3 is TGTGCCACCAGCAGAGATTCTGGGCGGGGGGGCCTCAATGAGCAGTTCTTC.

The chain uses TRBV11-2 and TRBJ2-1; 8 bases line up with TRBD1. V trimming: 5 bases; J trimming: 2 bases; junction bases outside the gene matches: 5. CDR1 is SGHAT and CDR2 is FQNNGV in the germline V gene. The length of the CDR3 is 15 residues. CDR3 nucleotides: TGTGCCAGCAGCCACCGGGACAGGCCCTACAATGAGCAGTTCTTC. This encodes CASSHRDRPYNEQFF.

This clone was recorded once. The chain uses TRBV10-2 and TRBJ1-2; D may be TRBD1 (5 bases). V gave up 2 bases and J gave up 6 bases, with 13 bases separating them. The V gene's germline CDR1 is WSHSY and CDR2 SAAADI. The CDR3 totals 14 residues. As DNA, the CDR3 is TGCGCCAGCAGTGAGAGCAACAGGTATGATGGCTACACCTTC. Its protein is CASSESNRYDGYTF.

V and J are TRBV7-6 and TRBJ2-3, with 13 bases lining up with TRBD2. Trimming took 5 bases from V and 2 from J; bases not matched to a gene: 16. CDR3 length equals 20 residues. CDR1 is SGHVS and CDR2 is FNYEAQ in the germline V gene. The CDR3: CASSPRWTSGGRGPTDTQYF. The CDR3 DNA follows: TGTGCCAGCAGCCCGAGATGGACTAGCGGGGGACGGGGGCCCACAGATACGCAGTATTTT.

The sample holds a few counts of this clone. CDR3 amino acids: CASSQVGTRGEKLFF. DNA of the CDR3: TGCGCCAGCAGCCAAGTGGGGACCAGGGGTGAAAAACTGTTTTTT. The chain couples TRBV4-1 to TRBJ1-4; tentatively, D is TRBD1 (6 bases). The length of the CDR3 is 15 residues. The V end was cut by 1 base, the J end by 7 bases, with 13 bases between. Germline loops: CDR1 MGHRA, CDR2 YSYEKL.

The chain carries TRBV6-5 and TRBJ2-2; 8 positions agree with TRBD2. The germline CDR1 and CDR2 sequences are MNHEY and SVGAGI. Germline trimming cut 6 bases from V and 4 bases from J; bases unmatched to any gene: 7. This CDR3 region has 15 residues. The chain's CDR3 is CASSRGGATTGELFF. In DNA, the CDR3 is TGTGCCAGCAGCCGGGGGGGGGCTACCACCGGGGAGCTGTTTTTT.

The CDR3 loop is CASSPDTYQETQYF. The CDR3 DNA follows: TGCGCCAGCAGCCCCGACACCTACCAAGAGACCCAGTACTTC. V is TRBV5-1 and J is TRBJ2-5; no clear D gene. V dropped 4 bases and J dropped 0 bases, with 10 bases sitting between them. From germline, CDR1 is SGHRS and CDR2 YFSETQ. The CDR3 length is 14 residues.

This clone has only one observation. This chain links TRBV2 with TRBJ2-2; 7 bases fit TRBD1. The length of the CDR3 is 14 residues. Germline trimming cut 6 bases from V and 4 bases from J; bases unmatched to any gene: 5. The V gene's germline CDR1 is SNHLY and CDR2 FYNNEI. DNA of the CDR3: TGTGCCAGCAGGGAGACAGGGCTCACCGGGGAGCTGTTTTTT. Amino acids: CASRETGLTGELFF.

The CDR3 region is CASSSKGGGTEAFF. The CDR3 DNA sequence: TGTGCCAGCAGCTCGAAGGGTGGAGGAACTGAAGCTTTCTTT. The rearrangement links TRBV7-9 to TRBJ1-1; D remains unclear. V gave up 4 bases and J gave up 5 bases, with 14 bases separating them. This CDR3 contains 14 residues. Germline V lookup: CDR1 SEHNR, CDR2 FQNEAQ (reference sequence).

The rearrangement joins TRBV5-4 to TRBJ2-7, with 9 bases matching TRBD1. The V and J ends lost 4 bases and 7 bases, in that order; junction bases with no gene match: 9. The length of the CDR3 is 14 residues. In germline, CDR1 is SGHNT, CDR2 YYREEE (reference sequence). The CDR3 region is CASSPRGQGFEQYF. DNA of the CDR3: TGTGCCAGCAGCCCCCGGGGACAGGGTTTTGAGCAGTACTTC.

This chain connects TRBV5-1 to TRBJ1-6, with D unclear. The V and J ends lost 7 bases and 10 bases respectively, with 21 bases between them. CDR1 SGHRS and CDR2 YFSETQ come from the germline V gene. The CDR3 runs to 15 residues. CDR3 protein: CASSNRREFGSPLHF. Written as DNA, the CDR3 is TGCGCCAGCTCGAATCGGAGGGAGTTTGGGTCACCCCTCCACTTT.

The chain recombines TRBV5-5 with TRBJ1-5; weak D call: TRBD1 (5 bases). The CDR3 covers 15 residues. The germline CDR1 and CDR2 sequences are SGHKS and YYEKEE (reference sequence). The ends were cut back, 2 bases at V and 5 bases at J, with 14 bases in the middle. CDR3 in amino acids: CASSFTGGRDQPQHF. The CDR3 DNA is TGTGCCAGCAGCTTTACCGGGGGACGAGATCAGCCCCAGCATTTT.

The CDR3 is CSVEGASGYTF. DNA of the CDR3: TGCAGCGTTGAGGGGGCGTCTGGCTACACCTTC. The rearrangement joins TRBV29-1 to TRBJ1-2; tentative D call: TRBD1 (6 bases). The germline V gene has CDR1 SQVTM and CDR2 ANQGSEA. The CDR3 spans 11 residues. Between the trimmed V and J ends, which lost 3 bases and 7 bases, there was a span of 9 bases.

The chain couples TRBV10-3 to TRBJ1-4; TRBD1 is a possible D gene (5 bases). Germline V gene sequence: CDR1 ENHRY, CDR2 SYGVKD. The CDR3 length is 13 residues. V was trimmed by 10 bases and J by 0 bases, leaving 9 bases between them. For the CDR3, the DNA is TGTGCCACTGCACAGGCAACTAATGAAAAACTGTTTTTT. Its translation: CATAQATNEKLFF.

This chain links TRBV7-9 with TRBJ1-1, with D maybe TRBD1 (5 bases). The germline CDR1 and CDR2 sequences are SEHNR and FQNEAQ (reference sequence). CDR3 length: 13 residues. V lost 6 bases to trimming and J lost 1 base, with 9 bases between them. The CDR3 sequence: CASRPQGNTEAFF. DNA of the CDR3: TGTGCCAGCAGACCTCAGGGGAACACTGAAGCTTTCTTT.

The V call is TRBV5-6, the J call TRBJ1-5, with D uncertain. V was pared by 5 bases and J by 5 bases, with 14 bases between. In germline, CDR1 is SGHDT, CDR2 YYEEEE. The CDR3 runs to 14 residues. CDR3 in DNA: TGTGCCAGCAGTTCCGGCCTGGAGGATCAGCCCCAGCATTTT. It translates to CASSSGLEDQPQHF.

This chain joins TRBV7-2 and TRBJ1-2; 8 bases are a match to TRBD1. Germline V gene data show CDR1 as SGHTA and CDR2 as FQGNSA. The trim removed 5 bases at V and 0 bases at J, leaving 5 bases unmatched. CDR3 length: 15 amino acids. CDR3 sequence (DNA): TGTGCCAGCAGCACCACAGGGGGGACTAACTATGGCTACACCTTC. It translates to CASSTTGGTNYGYTF.

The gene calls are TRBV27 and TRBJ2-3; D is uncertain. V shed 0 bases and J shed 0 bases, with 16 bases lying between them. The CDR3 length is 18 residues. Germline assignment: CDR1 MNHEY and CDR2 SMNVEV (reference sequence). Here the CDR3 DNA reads TGTGCCAGCAGTTTATCTAGGCGCACACTAAAAAGCACAGATACGCAGTATTTT. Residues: CASSLSRRTLKSTDTQYF.